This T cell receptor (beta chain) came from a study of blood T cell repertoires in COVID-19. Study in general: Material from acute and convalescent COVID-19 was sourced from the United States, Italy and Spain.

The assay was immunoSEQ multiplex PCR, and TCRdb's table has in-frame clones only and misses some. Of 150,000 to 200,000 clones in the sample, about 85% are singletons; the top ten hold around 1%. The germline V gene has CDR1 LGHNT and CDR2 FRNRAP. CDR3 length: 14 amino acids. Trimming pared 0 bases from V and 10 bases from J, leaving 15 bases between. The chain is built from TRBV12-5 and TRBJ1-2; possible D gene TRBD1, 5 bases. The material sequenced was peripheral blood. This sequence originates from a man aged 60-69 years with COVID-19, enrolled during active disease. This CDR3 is CASGLVQRAGPYTF. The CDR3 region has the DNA TGTGCTAGTGGTTTGGTACAGCGCGCAGGGCCCTACACCTTC.